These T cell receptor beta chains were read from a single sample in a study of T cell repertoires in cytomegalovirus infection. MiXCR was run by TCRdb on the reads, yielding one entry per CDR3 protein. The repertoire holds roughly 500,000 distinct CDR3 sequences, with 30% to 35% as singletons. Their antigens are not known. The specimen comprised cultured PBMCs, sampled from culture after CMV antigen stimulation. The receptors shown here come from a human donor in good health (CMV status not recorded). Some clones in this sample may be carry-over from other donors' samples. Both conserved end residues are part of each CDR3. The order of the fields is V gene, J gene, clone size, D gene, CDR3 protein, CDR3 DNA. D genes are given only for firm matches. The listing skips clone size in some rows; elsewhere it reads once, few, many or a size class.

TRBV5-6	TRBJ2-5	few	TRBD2	CASSSPPSGRVETQYF	TGTGCCAGCAGCTCCCCTCCTAGCGGGAGGGTAGAGACCCAGTACTTC
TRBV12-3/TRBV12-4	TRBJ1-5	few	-	CASSLEKGNSNQPQHF	TGTGCCAGCAGTTTAGAGAAAGGGAATAGCAATCAGCCCCAGCATTTT
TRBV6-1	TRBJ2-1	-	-	CASSEGTASYNEQFF	TGTGCCAGCAGTGAAGGCACGGCCTCCTACAATGAGCAGTTCTTC
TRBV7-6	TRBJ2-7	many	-	CASSPTGRSYEQYF	TGTGCCAGCAGCCCGACGGGCCGCTCCTACGAGCAGTACTTC
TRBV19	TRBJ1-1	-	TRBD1	CASRDRSENTEAFF	TGTGCCAGTAGGGACAGGAGTGAGAACACTGAAGCTTTCTTT
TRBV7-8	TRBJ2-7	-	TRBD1	CASSGTGIGEQYF	TGTGCCAGCAGTGGGACAGGGATTGGCGAGCAGTACTTC
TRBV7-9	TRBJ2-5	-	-	CASSFLSLRGQETQYF	TGTGCCAGCAGCTTCCTATCCCTGCGGGGACAAGAGACCCAGTACTTC
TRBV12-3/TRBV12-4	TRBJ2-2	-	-	CASSFGADTGELFF	TGTGCCAGCAGTTTTGGAGCGGACACCGGGGAGCTGTTTTTT
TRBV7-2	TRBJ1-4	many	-	CASSFQGDEKLFF	TGTGCCAGCAGCTTCCAAGGGGATGAAAAACTGTTTTTT
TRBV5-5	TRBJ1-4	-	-	CASSLVTREKLFF	TGTGCCAGCAGCTTGGTTACGAGGGAAAAACTGTTTTTT
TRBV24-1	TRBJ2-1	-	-	CATSGGASDYNEQFF	TGTGCCACCAGTGGGGGGGCTAGCGACTACAATGAGCAGTTCTTC
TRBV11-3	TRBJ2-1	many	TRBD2	CASSHRLAPYNEQFF	TGTGCCAGCAGCCACCGACTAGCGCCCTACAATGAGCAGTTCTTC
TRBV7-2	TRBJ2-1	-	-	CASRPSPSSYNEQFF	TGTGCCAGCAGGCCCAGCCCGAGCTCCTACAATGAGCAGTTCTTC
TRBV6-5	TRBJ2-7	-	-	CASSQAINYEQYF	TGTGCCAGCAGCCAGGCCATTAACTACGAGCAGTACTTC
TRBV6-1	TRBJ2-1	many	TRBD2	CASKRDPYNEQFF	TGTGCCAGCAAGCGGGATCCCTACAATGAGCAGTTCTTC
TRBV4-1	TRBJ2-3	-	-	CASSQDMASSTDTQYF	TGCGCCAGCAGCCAAGATATGGCTAGCAGCACAGATACGCAGTATTTT
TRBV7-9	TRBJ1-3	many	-	CASSLMAVNSGNTIYF	TGTGCCAGCAGCTTGATGGCCGTGAACTCTGGAAACACCATATATTTT
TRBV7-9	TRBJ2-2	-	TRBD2	CASSSSGKNTGELFF	TGTGCCAGCAGCTCTAGCGGGAAGAACACCGGGGAGCTGTTTTTT
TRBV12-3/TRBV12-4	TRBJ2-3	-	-	CASRLIPSNTQYF	TGTGCCAGCAGACTTATACCCTCTAATACGCAGTATTTT
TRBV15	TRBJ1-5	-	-	CATSRDRAQPQHF	TGTGCCACCAGCAGAGATCGGGCTCAGCCCCAGCATTTT
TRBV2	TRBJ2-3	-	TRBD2	CASSELSTSGNTDMQYF	TGTGCCAGCAGTGAATTAAGCACTAGCGGAAACACAGATATGCAGTATTTT
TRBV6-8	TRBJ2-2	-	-	CASSFDRSSNTGELFF	TGTGCCAGCAGTTTTGACAGGAGTTCGAACACCGGGGAGCTGTTTTTT
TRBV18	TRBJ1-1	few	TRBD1	CASSRGQGTVNTEAFF	TGTGCCAGCTCACGGGGACAGGGGACGGTGAACACTGAAGCTTTCTTT
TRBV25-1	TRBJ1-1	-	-	CASSETGKGVNTEAFF	TGTGCCAGCAGTGAAACTGGGAAAGGGGTGAACACTGAAGCTTTCTTT
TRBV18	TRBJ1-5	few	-	CASSSQAEVNQPQHF	TGTGCCAGCTCATCCCAGGCTGAGGTCAATCAGCCCCAGCATTTT
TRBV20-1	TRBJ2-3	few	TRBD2	CSAPSGRASDTQYF	TGCAGTGCTCCTAGCGGGAGGGCCTCAGATACGCAGTATTTT
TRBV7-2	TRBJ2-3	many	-	CASSPRDSPTQYF	TGTGCCAGCAGCCCTAGGGACTCACCTACGCAGTATTTT
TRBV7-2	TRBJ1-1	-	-	CASSFGLLNTEAFF	TGTGCCAGCAGCTTCGGGCTTCTAAACACTGAAGCTTTCTTT
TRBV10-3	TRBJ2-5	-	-	CAISSYSGAVETQYF	TGTGCCATCAGTTCGTATTCGGGAGCGGTAGAGACCCAGTACTTC
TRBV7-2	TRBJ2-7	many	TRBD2	CASSSRTGLAGAEQYF	TGTGCCAGCAGCTCCCGAACCGGACTAGCGGGAGCCGAGCAGTACTTC
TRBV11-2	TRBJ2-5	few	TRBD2	CASKMGTSGRARETQYF	TGTGCCAGCAAAATGGGGACTAGCGGGAGGGCTAGGGAGACCCAGTACTTC
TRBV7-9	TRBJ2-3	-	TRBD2	CASLTGLAASTDTQYF	TGTGCCAGCCTCACGGGGCTAGCGGCTAGCACAGATACGCAGTATTTT
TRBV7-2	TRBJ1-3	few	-	CASSLGQENTIYF	TGTGCCAGCAGCTTAGGGCAGGAAAACACCATATATTTT
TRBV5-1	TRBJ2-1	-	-	CASSSGGTPYNEQFF	TGCGCCAGCAGCTCTGGTGGGACACCCTACAATGAGCAGTTCTTC
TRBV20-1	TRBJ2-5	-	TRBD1	CSASSRTGGKETQYF	TGCAGTGCTAGTTCTAGGACAGGGGGTAAAGAGACCCAGTACTTC
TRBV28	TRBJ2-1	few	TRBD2	CASSFGLAGATEQFF	TGTGCCAGCAGCTTCGGACTAGCGGGAGCCACTGAGCAGTTCTTC
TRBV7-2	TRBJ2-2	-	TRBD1	CASRSGTGNTGELFF	TGTGCCAGCAGATCCGGGACAGGGAACACCGGGGAGCTGTTTTTT
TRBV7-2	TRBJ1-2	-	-	CASSPRDSDGYTF	TGTGCCAGCAGCCCCAGAGACTCCGATGGCTACACCTTC
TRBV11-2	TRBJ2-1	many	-	CASSWVGGGSFNEQFF	TGTGCCAGCAGCTGGGTGGGGGGCGGGAGTTTTAATGAGCAGTTCTTC
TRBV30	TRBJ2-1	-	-	CAWSVPGYNEQFF	TGTGCCTGGAGTGTACCTGGCTACAATGAGCAGTTCTTC
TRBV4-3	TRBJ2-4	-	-	CASSQDFAGGRNIQYF	TGCGCCAGCAGCCAAGATTTCGCAGGGGGGAGGAACATTCAGTACTTC
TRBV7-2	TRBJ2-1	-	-	CVSTTPGGFYNEQFF	TGTGTCAGCACCACCCCGGGGGGCTTTTACAATGAGCAGTTCTTC
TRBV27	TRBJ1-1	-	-	CASSLFLGDTEAFF	TGTGCCAGCAGTTTATTCCTGGGGGACACTGAAGCTTTCTTT
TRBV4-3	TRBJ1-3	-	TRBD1	CASSQGDRYSGNTIYF	TGCGCCAGCAGCCAAGGGGACAGATACTCTGGAAACACCATATATTTT
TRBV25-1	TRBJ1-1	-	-	CASSDPRHPTEAFF	TGTGCCAGCAGTGATCCCCGCCACCCCACTGAAGCTTTCTTT
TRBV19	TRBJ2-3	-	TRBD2	CASGGRLTDTQYF	TGTGCCAGTGGCGGGAGGCTCACAGATACGCAGTATTTT
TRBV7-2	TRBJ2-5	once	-	CASSPWRVQETQYF	TGTGCCAGCAGCCCGTGGAGGGTCCAAGAGACCCAGTACTTC
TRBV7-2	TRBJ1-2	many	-	CASSLGQGRGYTF	TGTGCCAGCAGTTTAGGGCAGGGGAGAGGCTACACCTTC
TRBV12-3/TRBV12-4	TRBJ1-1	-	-	CASSLRTDTEAFF	TGTGCCAGCAGTTTACGGACAGACACTGAAGCTTTCTTT
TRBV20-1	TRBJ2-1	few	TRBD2	CSATKLLALIYNEQFF	TGCAGTGCCACCAAACTACTAGCGCTTATTTACAATGAGCAGTTCTTC
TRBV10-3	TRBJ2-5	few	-	CAISESDRQETQYF	TGTGCCATCAGTGAGTCGGACCGACAAGAGACCCAGTACTTC
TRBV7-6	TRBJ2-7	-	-	CASSLDGLGGSSYEQYF	TGTGCCAGCAGCTTAGACGGACTTGGCGGTAGCTCCTACGAGCAGTACTTC
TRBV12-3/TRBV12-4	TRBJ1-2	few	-	CASSFNGNYGYTF	TGTGCCAGCAGTTTCAACGGAAACTATGGCTACACCTTC
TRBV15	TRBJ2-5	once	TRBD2	CATSSLTSEKETQYF	TGTGCCACCAGCAGCTTAACTAGCGAAAAAGAGACCCAGTACTTC
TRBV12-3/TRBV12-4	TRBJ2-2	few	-	CASRPQGAGELFF	TGTGCCAGCAGGCCACAGGGCGCCGGGGAGCTGTTTTTT